These 22 T cell receptor beta chains share one sample of origin, sequenced in a study of T cells after yellow fever vaccination. TCRdb used MiXCR to reprocess the 5' RACE reads, holding one entry per CDR3 protein. This table holds fewer than 350,000 distinct CDR3 sequences, 8.7% found once. The sequenced sample was PBMCs, obtained on the day of the first yellow fever vaccination. These receptors were collected from a man between 18 and 35 years old who received the YFV17D yellow fever vaccine.

The chain couples TRBV7-3 to TRBJ2-3; the D gene is possibly TRBD2 (5 bases). Germline V gene lookup returns CDR1 SGHTA and CDR2 FQGTGA. The CDR3 spans 14 residues. Trimming pared 5 bases from V and 6 bases from J, leaving 15 bases between. CDR3 nucleotides: TGTGCCAGCAGCCGGACCAGTCGGAGGGATACGCAGTATTTT. Translating it yields CASSRTSRRDTQYF.

This chain uses TRBV25-1 with TRBJ1-2; weak D call: TRBD1 (6 bases). CDR3 length: 15 residues. Looked up from germline, CDR1 is MGHDK and CDR2 is SYGVNS. V was shortened by 3 bases and J by 4 bases, with 15 bases between the two germline ends. Here the CDR3 reads CASSDASRGLYGYTF. CDR3 coding DNA: TGTGCCAGCAGTGATGCCTCCCGGGGGCTCTATGGCTACACCTTC.

The chain is built from TRBV2 and TRBJ2-5; 11 bases are shared with TRBD2. This CDR3 region has 16 residues. CDR1 and CDR2 (germline): SNHLY, FYNNEI. The ends lost 6 bases at V and 0 bases at J; junction bases unmatched: 6. The CDR3 is CASSETSGVYQETQYF. CDR3 in DNA: TGTGCCAGCAGCGAGACTAGCGGGGTGTACCAAGAGACCCAGTACTTC.

This clonotype was counted between two and nine times. The rearrangement links TRBV7-2 to TRBJ1-6; no reliable D call. V was pared by 5 bases and J by 11 bases, with 19 bases between. Germline V gene data show CDR1 as SGHTA and CDR2 as FQGNSA. The CDR3 loop spans 15 amino acids. CDR3 nucleotides: TGTGCCAGCAGCCTTATGGCCTCGGCAACGACACCCCTCCACTTT. Translated, it gives CASSLMASATTPLHF.

Turning to this clonotype: Given a much more abundant clone one base away, this may be a read error. The CDR3 ends on some other residue instead of the conserved phenylalanine or tryptophan, so this is likely a read error. V usage is TRBV6-2 or TRBV6-3 and J usage is TRBJ2-5; TRBD1 matches 7 bases. V dropped 6 bases and J dropped 4; count of bases not matched to a gene: 11. The CDR3 has 15 residues. From germline, CDR1 is MNHEY and CDR2 SVGEGT. In nucleotides, the CDR3 is TGTGCCAGCAGAACGAAACAGGGGACGCGAGAGACCCAGTACTCC. The encoded protein is CASRTKQGTRETQYS.

This clonotype was counted a few times. The chain is built from TRBV15 and TRBJ1-2; D call uncertain. Per the germline V gene, CDR1 is LNHNV and CDR2 is YYDKDF (reference sequence). V was cut by 0 bases and J by 5 bases, with 4 bases left in between. The CDR3 consists of 12 residues. The CDR3 reads CATSREEYGYTF. The DNA of the CDR3 is TGTGCCACCAGCAGAGAAGAATATGGCTACACCTTC.

The V and J genes are TRBV7-9 and TRBJ2-2, with TRBD1 matching 8 bases. The CDR3 runs to 14 residues. Trimming removed 9 bases from V and 1 base from J; junction bases left unmatched: 4. Germline V gives CDR1 SEHNR, CDR2 FQNEAQ (reference sequence). The CDR3 spells CASLGQGNTGELFF. For the CDR3, the DNA is TGTGCCAGTCTCGGACAGGGGAACACCGGGGAGCTGTTTTTT. Variable domain in full (rest from reference TRBV7-9 and TRBJ2-2): DTGVSQNPRHKITKRGQNVTFRCDPISEHNRLYWYRQTLGQGPEFLTYFQNEAQLEKSRLLSDRFSAERPKGSFSTLEIQRTEQGDSAMYLCASLGQGNTGELFFGEGSRLTVL.

This chain joins TRBV14 and TRBJ2-7, with D tentatively TRBD1 or TRBD2 (5 bases each). This CDR3 contains 15 residues. CDR1 is SGHDN and CDR2 is FVKESK in the germline V gene. Trimming took off 0 bases at V and 5 bases at J, with 14 bases between the two ends. In DNA, the CDR3 is TGTGCCAGCAGCCAAGAGGTCCGGGGCAGGGACGAGCAGTACTTC. Protein sequence: CASSQEVRGRDEQYF.

This clonotype has only a few counts. This chain joins TRBV7-2 and TRBJ2-3; D might be TRBD2 (6 bases). Deletions cut 1 base from V and 8 bases from J, with 13 bases between. Per the germline V gene, CDR1 is SGHTA and CDR2 is FQGNSA. The CDR3 runs to 14 residues. CDR3 DNA: TGTGCCAGCAGCTTAGTTACGGGGGACCCTACGCAGTATTTT. Translation: CASSLVTGDPTQYF.

This sequence joins TRBV7-2 and TRBJ2-5; the match to TRBD1 covers 7 bases. V shed 3 bases, J shed 3 bases, and the junction held 7 bases outside the gene matches. Germline V lookup: CDR1 SGHTA, CDR2 FQGNSA. This CDR3 contains 15 residues. This CDR3 is CASSFVPGQEETQYF. Written as DNA, the CDR3 is TGTGCCAGCAGCTTTGTACCTGGACAGGAAGAGACCCAGTACTTC.

In this sample, this clonotype turned up a few times. The chain combines TRBV12-5 with TRBJ1-5; TRBD1 matches at 9 bases. Germline lookup yields CDR1 LGHNT and CDR2 FRNRAP. Germline trimming cut 5 bases from V and 0 bases from J; bases unmatched to any gene: 5. CDR3 length: 16 amino acids. The DNA for the CDR3 is TGTGCTAGTGGTCCGTGGACAGGGGCTAGCAATCAGCCCCAGCATTTT. This encodes CASGPWTGASNQPQHF.

The J gene is TRBJ2-3, the V gene TRBV7-2; a weak D match, TRBD2 (6 bases). Germline V gene lookup returns CDR1 SGHTA and CDR2 FQGNSA. V lost 5 bases, J lost 7 bases, and 13 bases lay in between. The CDR3 is 13 amino acids. CDR3 loop: CASSRRDSNTQYF. The DNA for the CDR3 is TGTGCCAGCAGCCGACGGGACTCCAATACGCAGTATTTT.

The V gene is TRBV28, the J gene TRBJ1-2, with D unresolved. This CDR3 is 14 amino acids long. Germline CDR1 and CDR2: MDHEN and SYDVKM. Trimming removed 5 bases at V and 8 bases at J, with 18 bases between. The CDR3 here is CASSPSVGGWGYTF. The CDR3 DNA is TGTGCCAGCAGTCCATCGGTGGGTGGTTGGGGCTACACCTTC.

The chain carries TRBV4-1 and TRBJ2-7; D is undetermined. Trimming removed 1 base at V and 2 bases at J, with 6 bases between. The CDR3 spans 13 residues. Germline V gene sequence: CDR1 MGHRA, CDR2 YSYEKL. CDR3 nucleotides: TGCGCCAGCAGCCAAGCAGCCGCCTACGAGCAGTACTTC. Amino acids: CASSQAAAYEQYF.

This clonotype has only a few counts. The CDR3 bases are TGTGCCAGCAGCTTTCTAGATCAAGAGACCCAGTACTTC. Translating it yields CASSFLDQETQYF. The chain uses TRBV7-2 and TRBJ2-5; no clear D. Germline CDR1 reads SGHTA; CDR2 reads FQGNSA. There are 13 residues in the CDR3. Trimming removed 3 bases at V and 2 bases at J, with 7 bases between. The entire variable domain, with the rest obtained from reference TRBV7-2 and TRBJ2-5, is as follows: GAGVSQSPSNKVTEKGKDVELRCDPISGHTALYWYRQSLGQGLEFLIYFQGNSAPDKSGLPSDRFSAERTGGSVSTLTIQRTQQEDSAVYLCASSFLDQETQYFGPGTRLLVL.

At least ten counts were recorded for this clonotype. The chain has TRBV12-3 or TRBV12-4 and TRBJ1-6; D is unclear. This CDR3 is built from 11 residues. V lost 6 bases to trimming and J lost 7 bases, with 4 bases between them. The CDR3 region is CASRMNSPLHF. DNA for the CDR3: TGTGCCAGCAGAATGAATTCACCCCTCCACTTT.

The chain couples TRBV4-3 to TRBJ2-5; TRBD2 is a possible D gene (5 bases). V lost 0 bases and J 6 bases, leaving 20 bases between the germline ends. The germline V gene has CDR1 LGHNA and CDR2 YSLEER. The CDR3 is made up of 17 amino acids. The CDR3 loop is CASSQDWRGSVWQTQYF. CDR3 DNA: TGCGCCAGCAGCCAAGATTGGAGAGGGTCGGTGTGGCAGACCCAGTACTTC.

This clonotype was seen a few times. V is TRBV28 and J is TRBJ2-3; TRBD1 is a possible D gene (6 bases). The CDR3 has 13 residues. Trimming shortened V by 2 bases and J by 7 bases, and 10 bases separated the two germline ends. Germline V CDR1 and CDR2: MDHEN, SYDVKM. CDR3 amino acids: CASSLLQGNTQYF. The CDR3 bases are TGTGCCAGCAGTTTACTCCAGGGGAATACGCAGTATTTT.

The chain recombines TRBV7-2 with TRBJ2-3, with 7 bases lining up with TRBD1. J gave up 4 bases and V 4 bases, and 5 bases lay outside the gene matches. The CDR3 consists of 14 residues. Looked up from germline, CDR1 is SGHTA and CDR2 is FQGNSA. The CDR3 sequence: CASSSRTGADTQYF. In DNA form, the CDR3 reads TGTGCCAGCAGCTCACGGACAGGAGCAGATACGCAGTATTTT.

As to this clonotype: Since no conserved phenylalanine or tryptophan closes the CDR3, a read error is the likely cause. The chain employs TRBV12-3 or TRBV12-4 and TRBJ2-7; D might be TRBD2 (5 bases). The CDR3 consists of 13 residues. V gave up 2 bases and J gave up 6 bases, with 11 bases separating them. The CDR3: CASSLIAPFEQYI. CDR3 bases: TGTGCCAGCAGTTTAATAGCGCCCTTCGAGCAGTACATC.

This clonotype was counted ten times or more. This chain connects TRBV7-6 to TRBJ2-2, with D hard to call. Germline assignment: CDR1 SGHVS and CDR2 FNYEAQ. The CDR3 extends over 14 amino acids. Trimming took off 5 bases at V and 4 bases at J, with 11 bases between the two ends. CDR3 residues: CASSARSTTGELFF. As DNA, the CDR3 is TGTGCCAGCAGCGCCCGGTCGACCACCGGGGAGCTGTTTTTT.

The chain employs TRBV9 and TRBJ2-1; tentatively, D is TRBD2 (7 bases). Trimming took off 4 bases at V and 9 bases at J, with 23 bases between the two ends. CDR3 length: 16 residues. Germline CDR1 and CDR2: SGDLS and YYNGEE. CDR3 region: CASSSLGGATFGEQFF. The CDR3 bases are TGTGCCAGCAGCTCGCTAGGGGGGGCCACCTTCGGTGAGCAGTTCTTC.